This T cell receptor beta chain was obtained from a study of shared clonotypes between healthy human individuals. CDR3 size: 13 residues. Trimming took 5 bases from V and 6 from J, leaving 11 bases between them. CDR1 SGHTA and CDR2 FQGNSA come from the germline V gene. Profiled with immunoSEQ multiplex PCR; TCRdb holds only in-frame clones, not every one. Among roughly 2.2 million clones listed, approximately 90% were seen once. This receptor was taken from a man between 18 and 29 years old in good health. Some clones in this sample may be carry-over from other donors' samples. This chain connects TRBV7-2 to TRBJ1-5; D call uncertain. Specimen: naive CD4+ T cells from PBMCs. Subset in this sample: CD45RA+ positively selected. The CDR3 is CASSPLPGQPQHF. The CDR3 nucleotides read TGTGCCAGCAGCCCTCTACCGGGTCAGCCCCAGCATTTT.